Listed below are T cell receptor beta chains from one sample, sequenced in a study of blood T cell repertoires in COVID-19. Produced via immunoSEQ multiplex PCR; TCRdb's table is partial and in-frame only. The table includes roughly 120,000 clones, 75% to 90% detected once. The sequencing input was peripheral blood. These TCRs come from a man aged 25-40 years with acute or convalescent COVID-19. CDR3s include the opening cysteine and the closing phenylalanine or tryptophan. D genes are given only for firm matches. Clone sizes are given selectively: once, few, many, or a class where the clone is expanded.

CDR3 protein,CDR3 DNA,V gene,D gene,J gene,clone size
CASSVTTGTNQPQHF,TGTGCCAGTAGTGTCACGACAGGGACCAATCAGCCCCAGCATTTT,TRBV19,TRBD1,TRBJ1-5,.
CASSLTGGDTEAFF,TGTGCCAGCAGCCTGACAGGAGGAGACACTGAAGCTTTCTTT,TRBV3-1/TRBV3-2,.,TRBJ1-1,.
CASTVIGVADTQYF,TGTGCCAGCACCGTGATCGGGGTGGCAGATACGCAGTATTTT,TRBV2,.,TRBJ2-3,.
CAISPDGENSPLHF,TGTGCCATCAGTCCGGACGGGGAAAATTCACCCCTCCACTTT,TRBV10-3,.,TRBJ1-6,.
CASSWGQGSETQYF,TGCGCCAGCAGCTGGGGACAGGGTAGTGAGACCCAGTACTTC,TRBV5-1,TRBD1,TRBJ2-5,.
CASSAQPQGGNQPQHF,TGTGCCAGCAGTGCACAGCCACAGGGTGGCAATCAGCCCCAGCATTTT,TRBV6-1,.,TRBJ1-5,few
CASSLERGYAQYF,TGTGCCAGCAGCCTAGAGCGGGGCTACGCCCAGTACTTC,TRBV7-2,TRBD2,TRBJ2-5,once
CAISETVNTEAFF,TGTGCCATCAGTGAGACGGTGAACACTGAAGCTTTCTTT,TRBV10-3,.,TRBJ1-1,.
CASSLRDTDNEQFF,TGTGCCAGCAGCTTAAGGGACACTGACAATGAGCAGTTCTTC,TRBV11-1,.,TRBJ2-1,.
CASIPGGSYNSPLHF,TGTGCCAGCATTCCAGGGGGCTCCTATAATTCACCCCTCCACTTT,TRBV2,TRBD1,TRBJ1-6,.
CASSLRTQGHSCGYTF,TGTGCCAGCAGCCTAAGGACCCAGGGACACTCATGTGGCTACACCTTC,TRBV21-1,.,TRBJ1-2,few
CASSERQTGNTEAFF,TGTGCCAGCAGTGAAAGACAGACTGGGAACACTGAAGCTTTCTTT,TRBV6-1,.,TRBJ1-1,.
CASSLEQGNNEQFF,TGTGCCAGCAGTTTGGAACAGGGAAACAATGAGCAGTTCTTC,TRBV27,.,TRBJ2-1,few
CASSLGITSPNTGELFF,TGTGCCAGCAGCTTAGGGATAACTAGCCCGAACACCGGGGAGCTGTTTTTT,TRBV7-6,.,TRBJ2-2,.
CAWSVTGQGVYGYTF,TGTGCCTGGAGTGTTACCGGACAGGGGGTCTATGGCTACACCTTC,TRBV30,TRBD1,TRBJ1-2,.
CASSFDINYGYTF,TGTGCCAGCAGTTTCGACATCAACTATGGCTACACCTTC,TRBV6-6,.,TRBJ1-2,.
CAWSDDRSIQPQHF,TGTGCCTGGAGTGACGACAGGTCTATTCAGCCCCAGCATTTT,TRBV30,.,TRBJ1-5,.
CASSRAPQGGSPLHF,TGTGCCAGCAGCCGGGCACCGCAGGGGGGATCACCCCTCCACTTT,TRBV4-2,TRBD1,TRBJ1-6,.
CATSRDREGKLFF,TGTGCCACCAGCAGAGACAGGGAGGGAAAACTGTTTTTT,TRBV15,.,TRBJ1-4,.
CASRGLRDSNYGYTF,TGTGCCAGCAGGGGCCTCCGGGACAGTAACTATGGCTACACCTTC,TRBV2,TRBD1,TRBJ1-2,.
CASSLVSSGGGTDTQYF,TGTGCCAGCAGCTTAGTTTCTAGCGGGGGGGGAACAGATACGCAGTATTTT,TRBV13,TRBD2,TRBJ2-3,.
CSASSGTPRITDTQYF,TGCAGTGCTAGTTCCGGGACACCAAGGATCACAGATACGCAGTATTTT,TRBV20-1,.,TRBJ2-3,.
CASSRGLAERGSEQFF,TGCGCCAGCAGCCGTGGACTAGCGGAGAGAGGTAGTGAGCAGTTCTTC,TRBV4-1,TRBD2,TRBJ2-1,.
CASSPRQHSGNTIYF,TGTGCCAGCAGCCCTCGACAGCACTCTGGAAACACCATATATTTT,TRBV9,.,TRBJ1-3,.
CASSPTGIRRSTEAFF,TGTGCCAGCTCACCCACGGGTATTCGGCGGAGCACTGAAGCTTTCTTT,TRBV18,.,TRBJ1-1,.
CASSSQGADGYTF,TGTGCCAGCAGTTCTCAGGGGGCTGACGGCTACACCTTC,TRBV6-5,TRBD1,TRBJ1-2,.
CASSPTSGAWNEQFF,TGCGCCAGCAGCCCCACTAGCGGAGCCTGGAATGAGCAGTTCTTC,TRBV4-1,TRBD2,TRBJ2-1,.
CATLSGGADEQFF,TGTGCCACCCTTAGCGGGGGGGCCGATGAGCAGTTCTTC,TRBV19,TRBD2,TRBJ2-1,few
CSVDWGLREETQYF,TGCAGCGTTGACTGGGGGCTGAGGGAAGAGACCCAGTACTTC,TRBV29-1,.,TRBJ2-5,.
CATSSLGQGAAFGNTIYF,TGTGCCACCAGCAGCCTGGGACAGGGGGCTGCATTTGGAAACACCATATATTTT,TRBV15,TRBD1,TRBJ1-3,.
CASRKGQSSYNEQFF,TGTGCCAGCAGGAAGGGACAGAGCTCCTACAATGAGCAGTTCTTC,TRBV6-5,TRBD1,TRBJ2-1,.
CAWSTDSKYSPLHF,TGTGCCTGGAGTACGGACAGCAAGTATTCACCCCTCCACTTT,TRBV30,.,TRBJ1-6,.
CASSVGTTGTQYF,TGTGCCAGCAGCGTAGGGACTACCGGGACCCAGTACTTC,TRBV9,.,TRBJ2-5,.
CATSREGGKGNTEAFF,TGTGCCACCAGCAGAGAGGGAGGAAAAGGGAACACTGAAGCTTTCTTT,TRBV15,.,TRBJ1-1,.
CASSFQGNTIYF,TGTGCCAGCAGCTTCCAAGGAAACACCATATATTTT,TRBV5-4,.,TRBJ1-3,.
CASSPGLAGLGEQFF,TGTGCCAGCAGCCCCGGACTAGCGGGTTTGGGTGAGCAGTTCTTC,TRBV7-9,TRBD2,TRBJ2-1,.
CASSPNNRGRRPYEQYF,TGTGCCAGCAGCCCCAACAACAGGGGACGGAGGCCCTACGAGCAGTACTTC,TRBV11-2,TRBD1,TRBJ2-7,few
CATSRDISYEQYF,TGTGCCACCAGCAGAGATATATCCTACGAGCAGTACTTC,TRBV15,.,TRBJ2-7,.
CASGRGREGSTDTQYF,TGTGCCAGCGGCCGGGGGAGGGAGGGGAGCACAGATACGCAGTATTTT,TRBV25-1,TRBD2,TRBJ2-3,.
CASSLLTEAFF,TGTGCCAGCAGTCTACTCACTGAAGCTTTCTTT,TRBV6-5,.,TRBJ1-1,once
CASSLSFPGHSYGYTF,TGTGCCAGCAGCTTATCCTTCCCGGGACATTCCTATGGCTACACCTTC,TRBV11-1,.,TRBJ1-2,.
CASSYSSGTYNSPLHF,TGTGCCAGCAGTTACTCCTCAGGGACCTATAATTCACCCCTCCACTTT,TRBV6-5,.,TRBJ1-6,.
CASSIAGETYEQYF,TGTGCCAGTAGTATAGCAGGGGAGACCTACGAGCAGTACTTC,TRBV19,.,TRBJ2-7,.
CASSVAGGDTQYF,TGTGCCAGCAGCGTAGCCGGCGGAGATACGCAGTATTTT,TRBV9,.,TRBJ2-3,few
CASSQTGRTEAFF,TGTGCCAGCAGCCAGACAGGGCGGACTGAAGCTTTCTTT,TRBV3-1/TRBV3-2,TRBD1,TRBJ1-1,.
CASTPDSNYGYTF,TGTGCCAGCACCCCGGACAGTAACTATGGCTACACCTTC,TRBV28,.,TRBJ1-2,.